The sequence of this T cell receptor (beta chain) was determined in a study of neoadjuvant anti-PD-1 for oral cavity cancer. The overall study: Patients without progression got a fourth dose around day 43.

The germline V gene encodes CDR1 MNHEY and CDR2 SVGAGI. This CDR3 is built from 14 residues. Trimming took 5 bases from V and 0 from J; bases not matched to a gene: 3. Study-wide results and caveats: TCR analyses covered only a few patients per response group.

About this clone: Its specificity is unknown.

Produced via immunoSEQ multiplex PCR; TCRdb's table is partial and in-frame only. The data contain 65,000 to 70,000 clones, 80% to 90% of them seen just once; the ten biggest clones take up approximately 2.8%. The time point here: after neoadjuvant nivolumab, at surgical resection. No culture or expansion preceded analysis of these blood cells. J is TRBJ2-7 and V is TRBV6-5; 8 bases are shared with TRBD1. Sequenced material: PBMCs, taken after nivolumab (anti-PD-1) treatment. The TCR comes from a person aged 40 to 85 with oral cavity squamous cell carcinoma. CDR3 amino acids: CASSRDRSSYEQYF. DNA of the CDR3: TGTGCCAGCAGTCGGGACAGGAGCTCCTACGAGCAGTACTTC.